The following is a T cell receptor (beta chain) sequence with its context. This entry is derived from a study of blood T cell repertoires in COVID-19. Study context: The origin of the acute and convalescent COVID-19 samples was the United States, Italy and Spain. In each case, the material was cDNA or gDNA derived from T cells, B-cell-depleted T cells, or PBMCs.

Authors' data handling: Scientists estimated how many nucleated cells there were by amplifying reference gene primers. Clones were sequenced by immunoSEQ multiplex PCR, and TCRdb holds only the in-frame ones, with some missing. V and J calls plus clone size are reproduced from that table; the DNA served to infer D and trimming. This repertoire shows over 100,000 clones, approximately 85% found once; its top ten account for approximately 11%. With 4 bases clipped from V and 5 bases from J, the junction kept 9 bases outside the gene matches. CDR1 is KGHDR, CDR2 SFDVKD, per germline. The CDR3 runs to 17 residues.

The material sequenced was peripheral blood. This clonotype was obtained from an older man with acute or convalescent COVID-19. The genes are TRBV24-1 and TRBJ2-2, with 10 bases lining up with TRBD2. The CDR3 region is CATSETSGFPRTGELFF. CDR3 sequence (DNA): TGTGCCACCAGTGAGACTAGCGGGTTCCCGAGAACCGGGGAGCTGTTTTTT.